These T cell receptor beta chains were read from a single sample in a study of cytomegalovirus exposure and HLA in healthy donors. Clones were read by immunoSEQ multiplex PCR, and TCRdb kept only the in-frame ones, dropping some. The repertoire holds a few hundred thousand clones, around 81% seen once, with about 8% in the top ten. Sequencing was done on a sample of PBMCs. These receptors were collected from a woman aged 55-70 years in good health and CMV-seropositive. CDR3s include the opening cysteine and the closing phenylalanine or tryptophan.

TRBJ2-2 TRBV7-6 CASSLEVGGELFF
TRBJ1-3 TRBV7-2 CASSLETGAGNTIYF
TRBJ2-7 TRBV6-6 CASSRGTYEQYF
TRBJ2-7 TRBV28 CASSLRFGQGRNEQYF
TRBJ2-7 TRBV21-1 CASSKQGYEQYF
TRBJ1-5 TRBV5-6 CASSLGDRERQPQHF
TRBJ1-2 TRBV2 CASSRTDYGYTF
TRBJ2-7 TRBV6-7 CASSYTSGGLLYEQYF
TRBJ2-1 TRBV2 CAIFSQGHSYNEQFF
TRBJ2-5 TRBV19 CASTRTGGAETQYF